The rows below give T cell receptor beta chains drawn from one sample of a study of graft-versus-host responses after intestinal transplantation. Assay used: immunoSEQ multiplex PCR; TCRdb lists only in-frame clones, some missing. The table shows about 24,000 clones, with 70% to 90% occurring only once. Sequences were derived from PBMCs, sampled nearly 470 days after intestinal transplant. These receptors were taken from a human patient who received an intestinal transplant, so some T cells may come from the graft donor. CDR3s leave out the opening cysteine and the closing phenylalanine or tryptophan. Each record gives: V gene, J gene, CDR3 protein.

>TRBV2|TRBJ2-5
ASSDEVGQGFQETQY
>TRBV6-5|TRBJ1-6
ASSWDRNAPLH
>TRBV6-1|TRBJ1-6
ASSEGEGISPLH
>TRBV29-1|TRBJ2-1
SVGATGNEQF
>TRBV9|TRBJ2-1
ASSASGQGNEQF
>TRBV6-1|TRBJ1-1
ASIGGRVNTEAF
>TRBV6-5|TRBJ1-3
ASRPTGSSGNTIY
>TRBV10-1|TRBJ2-1
ASSDLSGTSYNEQF
>TRBV6-1|TRBJ1-3
ASSEKVPANGNTIY
>TRBV28|TRBJ1-5
ASSLWGRMDQPQH
>TRBV11-2|TRBJ1-1
ASSLAGGGTEAF
>TRBV28|TRBJ2-7
ASSWGGNYEQY
>TRBV6-6|TRBJ2-1
ASKGREQF
>TRBV4-1|TRBJ1-1
ASSQAGARF
>TRBV27|TRBJ2-1
ASSSWDEQF